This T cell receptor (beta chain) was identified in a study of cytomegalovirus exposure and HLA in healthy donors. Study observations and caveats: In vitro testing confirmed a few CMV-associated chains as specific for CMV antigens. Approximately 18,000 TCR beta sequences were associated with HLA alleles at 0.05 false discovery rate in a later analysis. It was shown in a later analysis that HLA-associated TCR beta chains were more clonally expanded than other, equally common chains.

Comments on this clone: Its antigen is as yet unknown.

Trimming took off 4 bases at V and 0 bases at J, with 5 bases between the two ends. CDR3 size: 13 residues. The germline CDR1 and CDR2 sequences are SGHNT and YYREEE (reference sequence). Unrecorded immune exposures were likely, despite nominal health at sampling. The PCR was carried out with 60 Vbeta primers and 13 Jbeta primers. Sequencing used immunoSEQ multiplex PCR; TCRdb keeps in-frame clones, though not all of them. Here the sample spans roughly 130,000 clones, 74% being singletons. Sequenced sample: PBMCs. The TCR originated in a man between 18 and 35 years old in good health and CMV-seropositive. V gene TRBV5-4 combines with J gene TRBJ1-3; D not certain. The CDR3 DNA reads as TGTGCCAGCAGCGTGAGCTCTGGAAACACCATATATTTT. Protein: CASSVSSGNTIYF.